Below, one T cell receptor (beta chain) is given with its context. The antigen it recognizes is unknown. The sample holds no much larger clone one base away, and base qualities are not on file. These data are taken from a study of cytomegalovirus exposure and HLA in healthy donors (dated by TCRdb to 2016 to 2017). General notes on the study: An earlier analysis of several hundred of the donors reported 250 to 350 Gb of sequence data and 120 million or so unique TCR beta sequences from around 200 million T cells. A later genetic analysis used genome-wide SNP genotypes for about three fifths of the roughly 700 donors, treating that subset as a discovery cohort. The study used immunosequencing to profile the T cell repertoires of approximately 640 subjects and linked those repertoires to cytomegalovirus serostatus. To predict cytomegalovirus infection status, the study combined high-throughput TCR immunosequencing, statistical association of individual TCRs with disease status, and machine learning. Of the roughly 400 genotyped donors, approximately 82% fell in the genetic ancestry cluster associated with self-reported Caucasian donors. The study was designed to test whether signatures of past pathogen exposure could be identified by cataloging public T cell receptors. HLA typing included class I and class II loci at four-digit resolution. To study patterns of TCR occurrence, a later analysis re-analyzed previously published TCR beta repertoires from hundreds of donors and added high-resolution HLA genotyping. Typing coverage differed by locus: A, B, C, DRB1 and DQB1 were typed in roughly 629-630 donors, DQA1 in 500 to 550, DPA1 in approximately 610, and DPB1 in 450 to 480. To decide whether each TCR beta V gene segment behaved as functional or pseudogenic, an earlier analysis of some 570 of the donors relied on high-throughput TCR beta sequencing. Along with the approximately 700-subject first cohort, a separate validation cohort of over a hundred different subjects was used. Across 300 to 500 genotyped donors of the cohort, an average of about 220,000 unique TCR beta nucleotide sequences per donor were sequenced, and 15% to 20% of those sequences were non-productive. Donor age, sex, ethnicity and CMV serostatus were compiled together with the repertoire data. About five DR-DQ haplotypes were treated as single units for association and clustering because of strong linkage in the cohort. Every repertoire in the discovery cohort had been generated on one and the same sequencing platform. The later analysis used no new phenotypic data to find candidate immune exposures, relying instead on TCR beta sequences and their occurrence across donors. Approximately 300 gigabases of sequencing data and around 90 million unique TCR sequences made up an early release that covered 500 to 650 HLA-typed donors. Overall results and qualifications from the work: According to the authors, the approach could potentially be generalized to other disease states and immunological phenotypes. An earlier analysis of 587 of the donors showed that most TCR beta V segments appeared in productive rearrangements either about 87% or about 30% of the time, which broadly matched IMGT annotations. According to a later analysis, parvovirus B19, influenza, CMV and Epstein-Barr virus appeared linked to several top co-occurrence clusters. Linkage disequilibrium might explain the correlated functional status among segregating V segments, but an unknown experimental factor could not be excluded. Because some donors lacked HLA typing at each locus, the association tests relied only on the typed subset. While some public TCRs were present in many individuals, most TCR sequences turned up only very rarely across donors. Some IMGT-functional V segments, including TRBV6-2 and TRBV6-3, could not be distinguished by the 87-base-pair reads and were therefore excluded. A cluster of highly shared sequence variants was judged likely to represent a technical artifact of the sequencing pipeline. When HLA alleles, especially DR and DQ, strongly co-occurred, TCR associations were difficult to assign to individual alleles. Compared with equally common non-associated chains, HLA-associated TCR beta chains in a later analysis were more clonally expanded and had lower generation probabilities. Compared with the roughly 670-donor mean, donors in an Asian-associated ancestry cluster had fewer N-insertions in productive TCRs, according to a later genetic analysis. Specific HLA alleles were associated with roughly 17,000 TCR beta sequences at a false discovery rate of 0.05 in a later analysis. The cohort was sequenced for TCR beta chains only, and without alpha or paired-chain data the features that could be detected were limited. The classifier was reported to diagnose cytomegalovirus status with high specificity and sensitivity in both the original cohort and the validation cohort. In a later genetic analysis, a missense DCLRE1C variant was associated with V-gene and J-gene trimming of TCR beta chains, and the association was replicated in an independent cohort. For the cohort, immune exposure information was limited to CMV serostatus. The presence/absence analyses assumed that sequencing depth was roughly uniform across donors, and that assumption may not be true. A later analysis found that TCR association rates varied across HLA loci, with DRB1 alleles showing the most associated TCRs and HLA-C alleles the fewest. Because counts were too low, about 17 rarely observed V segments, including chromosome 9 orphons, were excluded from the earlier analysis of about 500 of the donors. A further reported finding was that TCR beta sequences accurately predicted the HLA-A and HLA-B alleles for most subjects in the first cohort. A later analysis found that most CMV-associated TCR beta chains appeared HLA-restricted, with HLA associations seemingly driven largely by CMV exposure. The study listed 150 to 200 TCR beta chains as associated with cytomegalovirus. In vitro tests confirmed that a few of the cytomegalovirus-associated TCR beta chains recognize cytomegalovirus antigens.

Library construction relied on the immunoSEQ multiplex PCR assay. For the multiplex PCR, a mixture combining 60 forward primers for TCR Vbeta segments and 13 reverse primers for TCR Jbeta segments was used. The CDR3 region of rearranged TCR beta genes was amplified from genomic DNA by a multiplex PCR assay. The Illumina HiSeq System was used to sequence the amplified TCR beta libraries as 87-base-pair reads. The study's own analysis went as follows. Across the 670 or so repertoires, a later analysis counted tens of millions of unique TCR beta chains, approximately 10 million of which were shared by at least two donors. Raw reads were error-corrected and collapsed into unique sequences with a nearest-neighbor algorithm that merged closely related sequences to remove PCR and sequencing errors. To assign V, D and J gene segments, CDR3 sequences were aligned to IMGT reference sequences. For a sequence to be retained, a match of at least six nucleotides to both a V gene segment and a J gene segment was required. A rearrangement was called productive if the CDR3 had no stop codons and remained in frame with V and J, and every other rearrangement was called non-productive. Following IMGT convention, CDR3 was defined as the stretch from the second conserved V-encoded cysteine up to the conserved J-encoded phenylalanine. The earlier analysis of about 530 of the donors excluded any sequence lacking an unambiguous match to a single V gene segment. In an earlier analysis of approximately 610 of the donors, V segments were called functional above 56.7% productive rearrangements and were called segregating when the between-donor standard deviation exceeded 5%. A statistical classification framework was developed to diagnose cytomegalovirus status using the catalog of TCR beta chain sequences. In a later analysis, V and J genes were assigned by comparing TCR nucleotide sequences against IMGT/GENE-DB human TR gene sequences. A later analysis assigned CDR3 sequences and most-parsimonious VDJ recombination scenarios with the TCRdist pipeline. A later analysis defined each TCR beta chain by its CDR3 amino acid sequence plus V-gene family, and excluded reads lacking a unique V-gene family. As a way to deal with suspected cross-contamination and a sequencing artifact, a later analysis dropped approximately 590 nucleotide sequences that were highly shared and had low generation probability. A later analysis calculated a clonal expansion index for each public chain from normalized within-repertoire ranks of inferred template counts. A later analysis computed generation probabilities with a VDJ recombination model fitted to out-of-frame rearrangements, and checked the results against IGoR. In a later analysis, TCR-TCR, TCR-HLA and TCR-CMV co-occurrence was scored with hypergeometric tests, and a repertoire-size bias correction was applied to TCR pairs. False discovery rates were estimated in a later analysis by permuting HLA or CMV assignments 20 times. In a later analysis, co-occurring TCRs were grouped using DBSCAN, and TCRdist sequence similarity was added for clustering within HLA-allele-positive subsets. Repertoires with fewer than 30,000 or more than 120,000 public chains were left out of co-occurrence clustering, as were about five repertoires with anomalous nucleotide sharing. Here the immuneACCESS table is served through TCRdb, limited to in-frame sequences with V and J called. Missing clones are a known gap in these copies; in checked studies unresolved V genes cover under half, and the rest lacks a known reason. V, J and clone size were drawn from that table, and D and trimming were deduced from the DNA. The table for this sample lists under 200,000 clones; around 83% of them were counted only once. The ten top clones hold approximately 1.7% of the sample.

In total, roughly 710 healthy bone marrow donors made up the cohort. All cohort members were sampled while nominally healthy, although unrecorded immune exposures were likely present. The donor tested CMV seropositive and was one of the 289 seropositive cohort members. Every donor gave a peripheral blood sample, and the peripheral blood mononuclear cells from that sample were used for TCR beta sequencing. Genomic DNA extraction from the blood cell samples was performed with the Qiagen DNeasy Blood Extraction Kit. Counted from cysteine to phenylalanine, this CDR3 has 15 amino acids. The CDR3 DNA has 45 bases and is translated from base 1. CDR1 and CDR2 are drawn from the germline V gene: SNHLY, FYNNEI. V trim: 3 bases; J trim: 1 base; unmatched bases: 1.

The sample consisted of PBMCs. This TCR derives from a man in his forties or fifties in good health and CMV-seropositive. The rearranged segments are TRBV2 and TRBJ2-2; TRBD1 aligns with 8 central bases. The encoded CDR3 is CASSDGTGNTGELFF. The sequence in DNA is TGTGCCAGCAGTGATGGGACAGGGAACACCGGGGAGCTGTTTTTT.